The source of this T cell receptor beta chain is a study of T cell changes during pregnancy in multiple sclerosis. J was trimmed by 8 bases and V by 3 bases; bases with no gene match: 11. The germline V gene encodes CDR1 GTSNPN and CDR2 SVGIG (reference sequence). CDR3 length: 16 amino acids. TCRdb's table, derived via immunoSEQ multiplex PCR, lists solely in-frame clones and lacks some. Of some 110,000 clones in the sample, roughly 92% were seen once. This sequence was found in a female donor with multiple sclerosis, enrolled in a pregnancy study. The rearrangement links TRBV30 to TRBJ1-4; 11 positions agree with TRBD1. The input for sequencing was peripheral blood, taken in the third trimester of pregnancy. The CDR3 loop is CAWSLPAGTGGEKLFF. CDR3 nucleotides: TGTGCCTGGAGCCTACCCGCCGGGACAGGGGGAGAAAAACTGTTTTTT.